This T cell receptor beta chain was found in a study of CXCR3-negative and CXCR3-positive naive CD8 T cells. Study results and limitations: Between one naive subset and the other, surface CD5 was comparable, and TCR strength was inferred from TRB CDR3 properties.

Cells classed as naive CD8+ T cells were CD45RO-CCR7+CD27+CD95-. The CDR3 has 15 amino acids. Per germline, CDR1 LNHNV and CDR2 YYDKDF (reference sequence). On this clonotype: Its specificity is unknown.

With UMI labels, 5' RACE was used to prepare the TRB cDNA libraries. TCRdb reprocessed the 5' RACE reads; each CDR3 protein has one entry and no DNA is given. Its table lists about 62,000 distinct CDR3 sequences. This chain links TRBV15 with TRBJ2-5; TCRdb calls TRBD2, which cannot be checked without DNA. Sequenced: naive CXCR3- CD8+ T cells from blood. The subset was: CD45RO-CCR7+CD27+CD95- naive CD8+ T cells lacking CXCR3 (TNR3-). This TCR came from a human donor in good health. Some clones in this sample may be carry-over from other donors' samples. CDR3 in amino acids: CATSGGLAGIETQYF.